The 20 T cell receptor beta chains given below trace back to one sample, sequenced in a study of T cell responses to AZD1222 COVID-19 vaccine. Here immunoSEQ multiplex PCR was the method, and the copy in TCRdb shows in-frame clones only, minus some. The repertoire holds some 130,000 clones, with roughly 90% as singletons. The sample here was peripheral blood, taken 28 days after the second AZD1222 dose. Every receptor here comes from an adult who received the AZD1222 COVID-19 vaccine.

The chain links TRBV29-1 to TRBJ2-6, with D possibly TRBD2 on 6 matching bases. The CDR3 has 17 residues. CDR1 is SQVTM and CDR2 is ANQGSEA in the germline V gene. V gave up 5 bases and J gave up 0 bases, with 17 bases separating them. CDR3 sequence reads: CSVSGRRSFSGANVLTF. CDR3 in DNA: TGCAGCGTTTCCGGGAGAAGGTCATTCTCTGGGGCCAACGTCCTGACTTTC.

V gene TRBV11-2 combines with J gene TRBJ2-2; D perhaps matches TRBD2 (7 bases). CDR3 length: 16 amino acids. V lost 0 bases, J lost 4 bases, and 12 bases lay in between. Germline-derived CDR1 and CDR2 are SGHAT and FQNNGV. CDR3 in DNA: TGTGCCAGCAGCTTAGAGATCGGGGGGCCCACCGGGGAGCTGTTTTTT. This codes for CASSLEIGGPTGELFF.

V usage is TRBV5-1 and J usage is TRBJ2-3; no definite D call. Between the trimmed V and J ends, which lost 2 bases and 6 bases, there was a span of 13 bases. This CDR3 is 14 amino acids long. Germline CDR1 and CDR2: SGHRS and YFSETQ. The CDR3 DNA is TGCGCCAGCAGCTTTGAAGGCCCCGGGGATACGCAGTATTTT. Amino acid sequence: CASSFEGPGDTQYF.

The chain is built from TRBV9 and TRBJ2-7; no definite D call. V was clipped by 0 bases and J by 1 base, with 11 bases between them. The CDR3 extends over 15 amino acids. The V gene's germline CDR1 is SGDLS and CDR2 YYNGEE. The CDR3: CASSVGAGTSYEQYF. CDR3 coding DNA: TGTGCCAGCAGCGTAGGGGCAGGCACTTCCTACGAGCAGTACTTC.

The chain carries TRBV6-5 and TRBJ2-1; weak D call: TRBD1 (6 bases). Germline V gene sequence: CDR1 MNHEY, CDR2 SVGAGI. The ends were cut back, 5 bases at V and 9 bases at J, with 11 bases in the middle. CDR3 size: 12 residues. CDR3 sequence: CASSQQGAEQFF. The CDR3 region has the DNA TGTGCCAGCAGTCAACAGGGTGCTGAGCAGTTCTTC.

In regard to this clone: The same CDR3 is also encoded by other DNA sequences in this sample. The chain uses TRBV9 and TRBJ2-7; tentatively, D is TRBD2 (6 bases). Germline CDR1 reads SGDLS; CDR2 reads YYNGEE. The germline V and J ends were trimmed by 3 bases and 4 bases, with 14 bases remaining between them. CDR3 length equals 14 residues. CDR3 residues: CASSAGDSSYEQYF. The DNA for the CDR3 is TGTGCCAGCAGCGCCGGGGACTCTTCTTACGAGCAGTACTTC.

In this sample, this clone turned up once. The chain links TRBV14 to TRBJ2-3, with 9 bases identical to TRBD2. The CDR3 runs to 18 residues. Germline V lookup: CDR1 SGHDN, CDR2 FVKESK. With 1 base clipped from V and 0 bases from J, the junction kept 8 bases outside the gene matches. Here the CDR3 reads CASSQGRRLAGSTDTQYF. The CDR3 DNA reads as TGTGCCAGCAGCCAAGGGCGGCGGCTAGCGGGGAGCACAGATACGCAGTATTTT. The whole variable domain, filled in from reference TRBV14 and TRBJ2-3, reads EAGVTQFPSHSVIEKGQTVTLRCDPISGHDNLYWYRRVMGKEIKFLLHFVKESKQDESGMPNNRFLAERTGGTYSTLKVQPAELEDSGVYFCASSQGRRLAGSTDTQYFGPGTRLTVL.

The CDR3 reads CASSLGRYSGTPQETQYF. CDR3 sequence (DNA): TGTGCCAGCAGCTTGGGGCGGTATAGCGGGACCCCACAAGAGACCCAGTACTTC. The gene calls are TRBV7-2 and TRBJ2-5; 8 nucleotides line up with TRBD2. Germline V gene lookup returns CDR1 SGHTA and CDR2 FQGNSA. The V segment lost 3 bases and the J segment 2 bases; nucleotides outside the gene matches: 14. There are 18 residues in the CDR3. Variable domain in full (rest from reference TRBV7-2 and TRBJ2-5): GAGVSQSPSNKVTEKGKDVELRCDPISGHTALYWYRQSLGQGLEFLIYFQGNSAPDKSGLPSDRFSAERTGGSVSTLTIQRTQQEDSAVYLCASSLGRYSGTPQETQYFGPGTRLLVL.

The genes are TRBV10-3 and TRBJ2-3, with D maybe TRBD2 (6 bases). CDR3 length: 15 residues. V lost 4 bases and J 0 bases, leaving 11 bases between the germline ends. The V gene's germline CDR1 is ENHRY and CDR2 SYGVKD. The CDR3 region has the DNA TGTGCCATCAGTGGGGTAGCGGCTAGCACAGATACGCAGTATTTT. This encodes CAISGVAASTDTQYF.

V is TRBV18 and J is TRBJ2-5, with D perhaps matching TRBD2 (5 bases). Germline V gene lookup returns CDR1 KGHSH and CDR2 LQKENI. Trimming cost V 6 bases and J 1 base, with 9 bases left between them. This CDR3 contains 13 residues. The CDR3 loop is CASSRLTQETQYF. DNA for the CDR3: TGTGCCAGCTCCAGACTAACCCAAGAGACCCAGTACTTC.

This sequence joins TRBV5-1 and TRBJ1-2; D might be TRBD1 (6 bases). With 4 bases removed from V and 0 bases from J, the gap between germline ends came to 16 bases. This CDR3 contains 16 residues. Looked up from germline, CDR1 is SGHRS and CDR2 is YFSETQ. CDR3 amino acids: CASSPWGGSSNYGYTF. The CDR3 coding sequence is TGCGCCAGCAGCCCATGGGGGGGCAGTTCTAACTATGGCTACACCTTC.

The V call is TRBV6-5, the J call TRBJ1-3; D might be TRBD1 (5 bases). Germline loops: CDR1 MNHEY, CDR2 SVGAGI. CDR3 length: 15 residues. V was pared by 0 bases and J by 2 bases, with 8 bases between. CDR3 nucleotides: TGTGCCAGCAGTTACTCGACGGGGGCTGGAAACACCATATATTTT. This codes for CASSYSTGAGNTIYF.

This sequence joins TRBV7-2 and TRBJ1-3, with D perhaps matching TRBD1 (5 bases). This CDR3 has 16 amino acids. CDR1 is SGHTA and CDR2 is FQGNSA in the germline V gene. Trimming left V 0 bases short and J 0 bases short, with 9 bases between. The CDR3 DNA reads TGTGCCAGCAGCTTAGCGACTGGACACTCTGGAAACACCATATATTTT. Amino acid sequence: CASSLATGHSGNTIYF. Using reference TRBV7-2 and TRBJ1-3 for the parts outside the CDR3, the full variable domain is GAGVSQSPSNKVTEKGKDVELRCDPISGHTALYWYRQSLGQGLEFLIYFQGNSAPDKSGLPSDRFSAERTGGSVSTLTIQRTQQEDSAVYLCASSLATGHSGNTIYFGEGSWLTVV.

CDR3 DNA sequence: TGTGCCACGACAGGGGGAGCCGTCTACGAGCAGTACTTC. Translating gives CATTGGAVYEQYF. The chain recombines TRBV28 with TRBJ2-7, with TRBD1 identical over 9 bases. After removal of 10 bases from V and 3 bases from J, the junction contained 7 bases not matched to a gene. This CDR3 spans 13 amino acids. The V gene's germline CDR1 is MDHEN and CDR2 SYDVKM.

This sequence joins TRBV29-1 and TRBJ1-1; D call uncertain. Trimming took 1 base from V and 4 from J, leaving 10 bases between them. The CDR3 length is 13 residues. Germline-derived CDR1 and CDR2 are SQVTM and ANQGSEA. The chain's CDR3 is CSVEGQEGTEAFF. The CDR3 coding sequence is TGCAGCGTTGAAGGGCAGGAAGGCACTGAAGCTTTCTTT.

The chain has TRBV29-1 and TRBJ2-3; 8 bases are a match to TRBD1. This CDR3 is built from 13 residues. With 7 bases clipped from V and 4 bases from J, the junction kept 7 bases outside the gene matches. Germline CDR1 is SQVTM and CDR2 is ANQGSEA. The CDR3 nucleotides are TGCAGCGGCAGGACAGGGTCCGCAGATACGCAGTATTTT. It translates to CSGRTGSADTQYF.

CDR3 region: CASSYRLGTEAFF. The CDR3 DNA sequence: TGTGCCAGCAGTTACAGACTAGGGACTGAAGCTTTCTTT. The genes are TRBV6-6 and TRBJ1-1; D is ambiguous. This CDR3 spans 13 amino acids. V was trimmed by 2 bases and J by 5 bases, leaving 9 bases between them. CDR1 is MNHNY, CDR2 SVGAGI, per germline (reference sequence).

This clone was seen once. The V call is TRBV27, the J call TRBJ1-2, with 8 bases fitting TRBD1. With 5 bases clipped from V and 6 bases from J, the junction kept 8 bases outside the gene matches. The CDR3 contains 14 residues. CDR1 is MNHEY and CDR2 is SMNVEV in the germline V gene (reference sequence). The CDR3 DNA sequence: TGTGCCAGCAGTACGGCAGGGGGCACCCATGGCTACACCTTC. Translated, it gives CASSTAGGTHGYTF.

This chain links TRBV5-1 with TRBJ2-1, with D perhaps TRBD1 (5 bases). The germline V and J ends were trimmed by 4 bases and 8 bases, with 10 bases remaining between them. This CDR3 has 12 amino acids. Germline CDR1 and CDR2: SGHRS and YFSETQ. The CDR3 region is CASSQGVDEQFF. For the CDR3, the DNA is TGCGCCAGCAGCCAGGGCGTAGATGAGCAGTTCTTC.

CDR3 sequence: CASSFSAGGISRYEQYF. Written as DNA, the CDR3 is TGTGCCAGCAGCTTTTCCGCGGGAGGGATAAGCAGATACGAGCAGTACTTC. The rearrangement joins TRBV11-2 to TRBJ2-7, with 9 bases lining up with TRBD2. CDR1 and CDR2 from the germline V gene are SGHAT and FQNNGV. The trim removed 3 bases at V and 4 bases at J, leaving 13 bases unmatched. The CDR3 covers 17 residues.